These 23 T cell receptor beta chains were sequenced from one sample in a study of T cells expressing NK-cell markers (dated by TCRdb to the early 2020s). Libraries were constructed by 5' RACE. The data were produced on an Illumina HiSeq 2000. TCRdb reprocessed the raw reads; every CDR3 protein sequence is a single record, and DNA is not supplied. In this sample's table one finds roughly 390,000 distinct CDR3 sequences. The ten most abundant clones make up 4% to 6.5% of the sample. The sample consisted of blood T cells: a sorted CD56 or NKG2C T cell subset, CD4+ or CD8+ T cells, or bulk PBMC T cells (not recorded which). These receptor sequences come from a man aged 18-70 years in good health.

The rearrangement links TRBV6-2 or TRBV6-3 to TRBJ1-1; checking the TCRdb D call of TRBD1 is not possible without DNA. Germline values: CDR1 MNHEY, CDR2 SVGEGT. The CDR3 runs to 21 residues. Here the CDR3 reads CASSYSSKTFDRGVMNTEAFF.

J is TRBJ2-3 and V is TRBV6-2 or TRBV6-3. This CDR3 has 12 residues. Germline CDR1 reads MNHEY; CDR2 reads SVGEGT. The CDR3 sequence: CASSYVADTQYF.

The chain joins TRBV24-1 to TRBJ1-1; the D call of TRBD1 rests on TCRdb alone, since no DNA is present to check it. CDR3 length equals 13 residues. Germline V lookup: CDR1 KGHDR, CDR2 SFDVKD. The CDR3 region is CATSRGKDTEAFF.

The rearrangement uses TRBV14 and TRBJ2-7. The CDR3 runs 16 residues. The germline gives CDR1 SGHDN, CDR2 FVKESK. CDR3 sequence reads: CASSQGSWGTTYEQYF.

The genes are TRBV9 and TRBJ2-7. The CDR3 extends over 14 amino acids. Germline V gene sequence: CDR1 SGDLS, CDR2 YYNGEE. The CDR3 sequence: CASSVEGRSNEQYF. Complete variable domain (other parts from reference TRBV9 and TRBJ2-7): DSGVTQTPKHLITATGQRVTLRCSPRSGDLSVYWYQQSLDQGLQFLIQYYNGEERAKGNILERFSAQQFPDLHSELNLSSLELGDSALYFCASSVEGRSNEQYFGPGTRLTVT.

The chain joins TRBV30 to TRBJ1-1; there is no DNA to check the TCRdb D call of TRBD1. From germline, CDR1 is GTSNPN and CDR2 SVGIG (reference sequence). The CDR3 extends over 13 amino acids. CDR3 in amino acids: CAWVPATNTEAFF. The full variable domain, rest sourced from reference TRBV30 and TRBJ1-1, is SQTIHQWPATLVQPVGSPLSLECTVEGTSNPNLYWYRQAAGRGLQLLFYSVGIGQISSEVPQNLSASRPQDRQFILSSKKLLLSDSGFYLCAWVPATNTEAFFGQGTRLTVV.

V is TRBV6-8 and J is TRBJ2-1. From germline, CDR1 is MNHGY and CDR2 SAAAGT. The CDR3 is made up of 16 amino acids. CDR3 amino acids: CASRRRTHSSYNEQFF.

This rearrangement joins TRBV13 to TRBJ1-1; TCRdb gives TRBD1 as the D gene, but with no DNA this cannot be confirmed. CDR1 is PRHDT, CDR2 FYEKMQ, per germline (reference sequence). CDR3 size: 15 residues. CDR3 loop: CASSMFRVGFTEAFF.

The chain uses TRBV4-2 and TRBJ1-5; the D gene TCRdb calls, TRBD1, cannot be checked with no DNA. The length of the CDR3 is 15 residues. CDR1 LGHNA and CDR2 YNFKEQ come from the germline V gene. This chain's CDR3 is CASSQRDISNQPQHF.

The V call is TRBV15, the J call TRBJ1-2. This CDR3 is 16 amino acids long. Germline CDR1 LNHNV, CDR2 YYDKDF (reference sequence). The CDR3 reads CATSSPPPDGLGGYTF.

This chain links TRBV6-2 or TRBV6-3 with TRBJ2-1. The CDR3 spans 15 residues. Germline V lookup: CDR1 MNHEY, CDR2 SVGEGT. The CDR3 sequence is CASSYSGTSTDEQFF.

This chain connects TRBV19 to TRBJ1-5. The CDR3 is 17 amino acids. Germline CDR1 reads LNHDA; CDR2 reads SQIVND (reference sequence). CDR3 residues: CASSTMTVLQLNQPQHF.

J is TRBJ1-1 and V is TRBV20-1; TCRdb's assignment of TRBD1 cannot be checked, as there is no DNA. There are 15 residues in the CDR3. From germline, CDR1 is DFQATT and CDR2 SNEGSKA (reference sequence). CDR3 loop: CSARDSPRDSREAFF.

The CDR3 spells CSAKSGRDQETQYF. The chain is built from TRBV20-1 and TRBJ2-5; the D gene TCRdb calls, TRBD1, cannot be checked with no DNA. Looked up from germline, CDR1 is DFQATT and CDR2 is SNEGSKA (reference sequence). The CDR3 is 14 residues long.

The chain uses TRBV19 and TRBJ1-5; with no DNA, the TCRdb D assignment of TRBD1 cannot be verified. The germline CDR1 and CDR2 sequences are LNHDA and SQIVND (reference sequence). This CDR3 is built from 14 residues. The CDR3 spells CASRQRQGSQPQHF.

The V and J genes are TRBV19 and TRBJ1-6; absent DNA, TCRdb's TRBD1 call cannot be checked. The CDR3 has 13 residues. Germline assignment: CDR1 LNHDA and CDR2 SQIVND (reference sequence). CDR3 protein: CASKVRGEGPLHF.

This chain uses TRBV28 with TRBJ2-7; the TCRdb D gene call, TRBD1, has no DNA to confirm it. Germline V lookup: CDR1 MDHEN, CDR2 SYDVKM. The CDR3 runs to 14 residues. CDR3: CASRSGVGSREQYF.

The V call is TRBV7-8, the J call TRBJ1-4; TCRdb designates TRBD1, a call that cannot be tested without DNA. The CDR3 has 15 residues. Germline lookup yields CDR1 SGHVS and CDR2 FQNEAQ. CDR3 sequence: CASSLDEGAGEKLFF.

V gene TRBV5-1 combines with J gene TRBJ1-2; TCRdb's D call of TRBD1 is untestable without DNA. Per germline, CDR1 SGHRS and CDR2 YFSETQ. The CDR3 loop spans 15 amino acids. The CDR3 loop is CASSYDGQGKWGYTF.

The rearrangement uses TRBV5-5 and TRBJ2-7; absent DNA, TCRdb's TRBD1 call cannot be checked. CDR3 size: 13 residues. Germline lookup yields CDR1 SGHKS and CDR2 YYEKEE (reference sequence). The CDR3 reads CASRRQPLGEQYF.

V gene TRBV7-3 combines with J gene TRBJ2-2; the TCRdb D gene call, TRBD1, has no DNA to confirm it. This CDR3 region has 17 residues. Germline assignment: CDR1 SGHTA and CDR2 FQGTGA. CDR3 loop: CASSTQGRTGGTGELFF. The full variable domain, rest sourced from reference TRBV7-3 and TRBJ2-2, is GAGVSQTPSNKVTEKGKYVELRCDPISGHTALYWYRQSLGQGPEFLIYFQGTGAADDSGLPNDRFFAVRPEGSVSTLKIQRTERGDSAVYLCASSTQGRTGGTGELFFGEGSRLTVL.

The rearrangement joins TRBV20-1 to TRBJ1-5; with no DNA, the TCRdb D assignment of TRBD1 cannot be verified. This CDR3 has 13 residues. The germline V gene encodes CDR1 DFQATT and CDR2 SNEGSKA (reference sequence). This CDR3 reads CSAGEDNNQPQHF.

The gene calls are TRBV5-1 and TRBJ2-3; checking the TCRdb D call of TRBD2 is not possible without DNA. The CDR3 totals 18 residues. CDR1 and CDR2 from the germline V gene are SGHRS and YFSETQ. The CDR3 loop is CASSPLAGASFSTDTQYF.